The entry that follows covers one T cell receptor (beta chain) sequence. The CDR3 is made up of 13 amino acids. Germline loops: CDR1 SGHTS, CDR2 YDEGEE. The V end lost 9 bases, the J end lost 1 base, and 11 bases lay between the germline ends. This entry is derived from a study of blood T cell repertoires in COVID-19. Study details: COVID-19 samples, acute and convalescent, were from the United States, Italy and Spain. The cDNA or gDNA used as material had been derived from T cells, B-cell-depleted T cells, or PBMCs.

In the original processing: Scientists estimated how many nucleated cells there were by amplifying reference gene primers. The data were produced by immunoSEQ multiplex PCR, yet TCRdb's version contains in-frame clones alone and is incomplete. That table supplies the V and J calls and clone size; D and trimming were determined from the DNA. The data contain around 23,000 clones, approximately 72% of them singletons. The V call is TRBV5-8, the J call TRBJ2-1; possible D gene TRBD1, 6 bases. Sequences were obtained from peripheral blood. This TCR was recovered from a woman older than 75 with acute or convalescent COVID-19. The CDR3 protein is CAITGTSYNEQFF. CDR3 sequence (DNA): TGTGCCATCACCGGGACATCCTACAATGAGCAGTTCTTC.